The sequence of this T cell receptor (beta chain) was determined in a study of shared clonotypes between healthy human individuals. Study context: Each donor's CD4 naive and CD4 memory cells filled three plates apiece, CD8 naive two, and CD8 memory one.

The CDR3 extends over 13 amino acids. From germline, CDR1 is MNHEY and CDR2 SMNVEV (reference sequence). The germline V and J ends were trimmed by 4 bases and 1 base, with 7 bases remaining between them. Worth noting for this clone: A much larger clone differs from this one at a single base, so this may be a read error.

Assay: immunoSEQ multiplex PCR; the TCRdb copy retains only in-frame clones and omits some. The sample has 550,000 to 700,000 clones; roughly 73% are singletons. The sample comprised memory CD4+ T cells sorted from blood. Stated subset: CD45RA-negative fraction. V usage is TRBV27 and J usage is TRBJ1-1, with D perhaps TRBD1 (5 bases). This receptor was identified in a woman aged 25 to 39 in good health. In DNA, the CDR3 is TGTGCCAGCAGTTCTAGGGGGAACACTGAAGCTTTCTTT. It yields the protein CASSSRGNTEAFF.